This record looks at one TCR beta chain sequence and its context. The antigen is unknown. TCRdb's table, derived via immunoSEQ multiplex PCR, lists solely in-frame clones and lacks some. Of some 140,000 clones detected, around 89% appear once; the ten largest clones hold 3.1%. The data were obtained in a study of T cell responses to AZD1222 COVID-19 vaccine. Study-wide results and limits: Possibly, clonal diversity was underestimated; donors were largely white British and included more females. Among vaccine-associated CD4 TCRs, coverage spanned spike, with dominance at 160-218 and 743-854. Baseline serostatus was positive in only a handful of AZD1222 recipients.

The TCR originated in an adult in good health. Source: peripheral blood, taken on day 0 of AZD1222 vaccination.

CDR3 nucleotides: TGTGCCAGCTCACTTGGAGCGGGGGCGGATGGCTACACCTTC. Its protein product is CASSLGAGADGYTF. This rearrangement joins TRBV18 to TRBJ1-2; possibly TRBD1 for D (6 bases). The CDR3 has 14 residues. Deletions cut 4 bases from V and 6 bases from J, with 15 bases between. Germline CDR1 and CDR2: KGHSH and LQKENI.